This is a list of T cell receptor beta chains from one sample in a study of somatic mutations in cytotoxic T cells in rheumatoid arthritis. Clones were read by immunoSEQ multiplex PCR, and TCRdb kept only the in-frame ones, dropping some. This table has about 10,000 clones, around four fifths appearing once. The specimen was CD8+ T cells sorted from blood. These receptors were obtained from an adult with rheumatoid arthritis. Both conserved end residues are part of each CDR3. Fields, in order: D gene, clone size, V gene, J gene, CDR3 protein, CDR3 DNA. D genes are given only for firm matches. Size is stated for part of the rows, as once, few or many counts, or as a class when the clone is expanded.

.	.	TRBV2	TRBJ2-3	CASSVVDTQYF	TGTGCCAGCAGTGTTGTAGATACGCAGTATTTT
.	.	TRBV13	TRBJ2-7	CASSSRDGAYEQYF	TGTGCCAGCAGCTCACGGGACGGCGCCTACGAGCAGTACTTC
TRBD1	.	TRBV25-1	TRBJ2-7	CASSDSDRDEQYF	TGTGCCAGCAGTGACTCCGACAGGGACGAGCAGTACTTC
TRBD2	.	TRBV29-1	TRBJ2-1	CSVPPGLAGGPGEQFF	TGCAGCGTGCCCCCGGGACTAGCGGGGGGGCCAGGTGAGCAGTTCTTC
TRBD1	.	TRBV27	TRBJ2-6	CASTRQGTWVGANVLTF	TGTGCCAGCACCCGACAGGGTACGTGGGTCGGGGCCAACGTCCTGACTTTC
.	.	TRBV7-9	TRBJ1-1	CAPEGGAAEAFF	TGTGCCCCTGAAGGAGGGGCGGCTGAAGCTTTCTTT
.	.	TRBV19	TRBJ1-1	CASSMRLGARTEAFF	TGTGCCAGTAGTATGCGTTTGGGGGCTCGGACTGAAGCTTTCTTT
.	few	TRBV5-8	TRBJ2-7	CASSLSGDISYEQYF	TGTGCCAGCAGCTTGAGTGGGGACATCTCCTACGAGCAGTACTTC
.	.	TRBV27	TRBJ1-5	CASSFQKGQPQHF	TGTGCCAGCAGTTTTCAGAAGGGTCAGCCCCAGCATTTT
.	.	TRBV27	TRBJ2-1	CASSLGGYEQFF	TGTGCCAGCAGTTTGGGTGGGTATGAGCAGTTCTTC
.	.	TRBV9	TRBJ1-1	CASSVDSMNTEAFF	TGTGCCAGCAGCGTAGACAGCATGAACACTGAAGCTTTCTTT
.	.	TRBV7-9	TRBJ2-7	CASSLPQYEQYF	TGTGCCAGCAGCTTACCCCAGTACGAGCAGTACTTC
TRBD1	.	TRBV5-1	TRBJ2-3	CASRTGDLTDTQYF	TGCGCCAGCAGGACAGGGGATCTCACAGATACGCAGTATTTT
TRBD1	.	TRBV29-1	TRBJ2-5	CSVEWDREETQYF	TGCAGCGTTGAATGGGACAGGGAAGAGACCCAGTACTTC
TRBD2	.	TRBV29-1	TRBJ2-1	CSVERGLAGGDEQFF	TGCAGCGTTGAAAGGGGGCTAGCGGGAGGGGATGAGCAGTTCTTC
TRBD1	.	TRBV10-1	TRBJ2-2	CASSKGQGNTGELFF	TGCGCCAGCAGTAAGGGACAGGGGAACACCGGGGAGCTGTTTTTT
TRBD1	once	TRBV9	TRBJ2-6	CASSDPLTGTGNSGANVLTF	TGTGCCAGCAGCGACCCTTTAACCGGGACAGGGAACTCTGGGGCCAACGTCCTGACTTTC
.	.	TRBV27	TRBJ2-7	CASRGQPRPYEQYF	TGTGCCAGCAGAGGACAACCTCGGCCCTACGAGCAGTACTTC
TRBD2	.	TRBV5-1	TRBJ2-1	CASKTSASQNEQFF	TGCGCCAGCAAGACTAGCGCGAGCCAGAATGAGCAGTTCTTC
.	.	TRBV30	TRBJ1-1	CAWYMNTEAFF	TGTGCCTGGTACATGAACACTGAAGCTTTCTTT
.	.	TRBV4-1	TRBJ1-5	CASSPTESNQPQHF	TGCGCCAGCAGCCCGACAGAAAGCAATCAGCCCCAGCATTTT
TRBD1	.	TRBV18	TRBJ1-5	CASSPKRDRGAPQPQHF	TGTGCCAGCTCACCGAAACGGGACAGGGGCGCCCCTCAGCCCCAGCATTTT
TRBD1	.	TRBV12-5	TRBJ2-5	CASGLSPGQGLVETQYF	TGTGCTAGTGGTTTGTCCCCGGGACAGGGGTTAGTAGAGACCCAGTACTTC
.	.	TRBV7-9	TRBJ2-7	CASSLPPGLRDRSYEQYF	TGTGCCAGCAGCTTACCTCCGGGGTTGAGGGACCGTTCCTACGAGCAGTACTTC
.	.	TRBV2	TRBJ1-4	CASSMTGEKLFF	TGTGCCAGCAGTATGACGGGGGAAAAACTGTTTTTT
.	.	TRBV18	TRBJ2-3	CASSPADRSDTQYF	TGTGCCAGCTCACCCGCGGACAGATCAGATACGCAGTATTTT
TRBD1	.	TRBV10-3	TRBJ1-2	CAIGTGGARGYTF	TGTGCCATCGGGACAGGGGGCGCGAGGGGCTACACCTTC